The subject of this entry is one T cell receptor (beta chain). Its antigen remains unidentified. Germline CDR1 and CDR2: GTSNPN and SVGIG (reference sequence). The ends were cut back, 0 bases at V and 3 bases at J, with 5 bases in the middle. This CDR3 is built from 12 residues. Produced via immunoSEQ multiplex PCR; TCRdb's table is partial and in-frame only. The table lists about 610,000 clones, around 97% of them singletons. The sample belongs to a study of shared clonotypes between healthy human individuals. Study-level results: Although depth was large, rarefaction showed that sequencing of the sorted subsets was incomplete.

This chain uses TRBV30 with TRBJ1-1, with D hard to call. The specimen sequenced was naive CD4+ T cells sorted from blood. Subset in this sample: CD45RA+ positively selected. The TCR originated in a woman younger than 45 in good health. The CDR3 sequence: CAWSVLYTEAFF. The CDR3 bases are TGTGCCTGGAGTGTACTTTACACTGAAGCTTTCTTT.